This T cell receptor beta chain was captured by sequencing in a study of cytomegalovirus exposure and HLA in healthy donors. Looking at the study overall: The same platform used for the 666 first-cohort repertoires was also used for the 100 to 150 validation repertoires, as a later analysis reported.

Study-wide results and limits: With high specificity and sensitivity, the classifier reportedly diagnosed cytomegalovirus status. First-cohort TCR clusters tended to co-occur in the 120 or so validation repertoires, a later analysis found.

As regards this clone: As yet, its antigen is unknown.

TCRdb's table, derived via immunoSEQ multiplex PCR, lists solely in-frame clones and lacks some. The profile covers some 240,000 clones, with around 87% appearing a single time and 2% to 2.5% taken by the ten largest. The CDR3 covers 17 residues. V dropped 8 bases and J dropped 2; count of bases not matched to a gene: 16. Germline CDR1 is MNHEY and CDR2 is SMNVEV (reference sequence). From the roughly 110-subject validation cohort, which was separate from the roughly 700-subject first cohort, the donors were drawn. The sequencing input was PBMCs. V and J are TRBV27 and TRBJ2-3, with 7 positions matching TRBD1. This TCR derives from a woman aged 18-29 years in good health and CMV-seropositive. DNA for the CDR3: TGTGCCAGCTCCCTAACCACAGGGGTCCCACACACAGATACGCAGTATTTT. This codes for CASSLTTGVPHTDTQYF.